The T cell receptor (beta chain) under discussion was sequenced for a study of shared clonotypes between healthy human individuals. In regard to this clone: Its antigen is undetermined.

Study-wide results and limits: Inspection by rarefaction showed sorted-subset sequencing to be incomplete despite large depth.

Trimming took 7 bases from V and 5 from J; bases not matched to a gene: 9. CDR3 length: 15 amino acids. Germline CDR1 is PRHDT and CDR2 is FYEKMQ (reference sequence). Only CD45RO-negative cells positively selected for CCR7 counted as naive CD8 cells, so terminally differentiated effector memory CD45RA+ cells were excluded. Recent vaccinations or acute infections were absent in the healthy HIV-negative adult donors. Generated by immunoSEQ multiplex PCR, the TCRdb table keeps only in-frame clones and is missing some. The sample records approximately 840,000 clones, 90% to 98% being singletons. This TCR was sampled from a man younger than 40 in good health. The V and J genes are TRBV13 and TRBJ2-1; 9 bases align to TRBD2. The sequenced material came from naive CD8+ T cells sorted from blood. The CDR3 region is CASKRLAAVNNEQFF. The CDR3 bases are TGTGCCAGCAAAAGACTAGCGGCCGTCAACAATGAGCAGTTCTTC.